This TCR beta chain stems from a study of blood T cell repertoires in COVID-19. The germline CDR1 and CDR2 sequences are KGHSH and LQKENI. The CDR3 loop spans 12 amino acids. V lost 5 bases and J 5 bases, leaving 10 bases between the germline ends. Sequencing was performed with immunoSEQ multiplex PCR; in TCRdb, only in-frame clones are kept and a portion is missing. The data show hundreds of thousands of clones, with 90% seen just once and 2% to 3% held by the top ten. Sequenced sample: PBMCs or T cells enriched from blood (not recorded which). The chain has TRBV18 and TRBJ2-7; perhaps TRBD1 as D (6 bases). This receptor was identified in a man in his sixties who had recovered from COVID-19. The DNA of the CDR3 is TGTGCCAGCTCAGGGGGCGGCGACGAGCAGTACTTC. Translated: CASSGGGDEQYF.